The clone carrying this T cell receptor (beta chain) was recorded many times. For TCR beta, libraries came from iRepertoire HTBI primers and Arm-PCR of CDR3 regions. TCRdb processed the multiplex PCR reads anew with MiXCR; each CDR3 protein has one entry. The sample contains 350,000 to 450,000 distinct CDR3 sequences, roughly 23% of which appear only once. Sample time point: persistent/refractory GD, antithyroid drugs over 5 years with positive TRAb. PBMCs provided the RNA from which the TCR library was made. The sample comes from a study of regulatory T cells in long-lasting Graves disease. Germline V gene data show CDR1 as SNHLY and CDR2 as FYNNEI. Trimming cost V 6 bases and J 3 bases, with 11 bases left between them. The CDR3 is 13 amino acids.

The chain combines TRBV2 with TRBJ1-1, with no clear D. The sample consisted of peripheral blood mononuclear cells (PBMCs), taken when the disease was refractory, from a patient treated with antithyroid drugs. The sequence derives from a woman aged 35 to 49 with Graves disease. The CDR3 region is CASRRVVYTEAFF. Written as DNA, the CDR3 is TGTGCCAGCAGAAGGGTAGTGTACACTGAAGCTTTCTTT.